This T cell receptor beta chain was obtained from a study of T cell responses to AZD1222 COVID-19 vaccine. Study-wide results and caveats: An increase in Spike-specific TCR breadth and depth was observed after two AZD1222 doses. The peak T cell response came first, and repertoires were sampled only after it.

Remarks on this clone: Its antigen remains unidentified.

CDR3 length: 15 amino acids. V lost 3 bases and J lost 7; bases outside the gene matches: 11. CDR1 DFQATT and CDR2 SNEGSKA come from the germline V gene (reference sequence). The table came from immunoSEQ multiplex PCR; TCRdb's copy has only in-frame clones and leaves some out. The sample yields roughly 93,000 clones, about nine tenths seen once. The sample here was peripheral blood, taken on day 0 of AZD1222 vaccination. This clonotype was sampled from an adult in good health. This chain joins TRBV20-1 and TRBJ2-1; 8 bases line up with TRBD1. This CDR3 is CSASMGQVIRNEQFF. Here the CDR3 DNA reads TGCAGTGCTAGTATGGGACAGGTAATTAGGAATGAGCAGTTCTTC.